This T cell receptor (beta chain) derives from a study of chemoradiotherapy in HPV16-positive cancers. Note on this clone: Its antigen is unknown.

The CDR3 sequence is 16 residues long. Trimming removed 0 bases from V and 2 bases from J, with 13 bases in between. CDR1 MNHEY and CDR2 SVGAGI come from the germline V gene. General study results and limits: Non-HPV-specific T cells did not expand in tumors during treatment, whereas candidate HPV-specific clones and E7-related motifs did.

Clones were read by immunoSEQ multiplex PCR, and TCRdb kept only the in-frame ones, dropping some. The sample comprises 4,000 to 5,000 clones, roughly 88% of which are singletons, and about 2.7% rests with the top ten. The sequence was collected from a human donor with HPV-associated anogenital cancer. The source was tumor tissue, collected from a patient who underwent chemoradiotherapy. V gene TRBV6-5 combines with J gene TRBJ2-5, with D perhaps assigned TRBD1 or TRBD2 (5 bases each). For the CDR3, the DNA is TGTGCCAGCAGTTACTCGGTCGGGGCACAGCAAGAGACCCAGTACTTC. Translation gives CASSYSVGAQQETQYF.